Listed here are 17 T cell receptor beta chains from one sample, sequenced in a study of metastatic and nonmetastatic thyroid tumors. TCRdb re-analyzed the PCR reads using MiXCR. The repertoire includes under 45,000 clones, 17% of them detected once, and about a tenth sits in the top ten. Among the patients, none had received any treatment before thyroid surgery. Source material: tumor tissue. These receptor sequences come from a female donor with papillary thyroid cancer or a benign thyroid nodule (not recorded which). Some clones in this sample may be carry-over from other donors' samples.

The sample holds many counts of this clone. Other nucleotide sequences from this sample produce the same CDR3. The chain links TRBV20-1 to TRBJ2-3; the match to TRBD2 covers 7 bases. The germline CDR1 and CDR2 sequences are DFQATT and SNEGSKA (reference sequence). CDR3 length equals 15 residues. The J segment lost 0 bases and the V segment lost 1 base, leaving 4 bases of the junction unmatched. CDR3 nucleotide sequence: TGCAGTGCTAGAGTCGGGGGGTCTAGCACAGATACGCAGTATTTT. Encoded protein: CSARVGGSSTDTQYF.

This clone rates as medium-sized. The V call is TRBV6-1, the J call TRBJ2-7; 8 bases map to TRBD1. Germline-derived CDR1 and CDR2 are MNHNS and SASEGT. The CDR3 consists of 15 residues. V lost 5 bases to trimming and J lost 3 bases; unmatched junction nucleotides: 9. CDR3 coding DNA: TGTGCCAGCAGTTTGACCGGGACAGGAGGCTACGAGCAGTACTTC. This gives the protein CASSLTGTGGYEQYF.

This clone came up many times. The chain uses TRBV6-1 and TRBJ1-2; D gene ambiguous. Trimming shortened V by 10 bases and J by 5 bases, and 14 bases separated the two germline ends. The germline gives CDR1 MNHNS, CDR2 SASEGT. The CDR3 length is 12 residues. CDR3 region: CATECYSYGYTF. In nucleotides, the CDR3 is TGTGCCACCGAATGTTATTCTTATGGCTACACCTTC.

To note about this clone: Possible read error: a much larger clone is one base away. The chain carries TRBV27 and TRBJ2-4; 9 bases are a match to TRBD1. The CDR3 has 14 amino acids. J lost 7 bases, V lost 5 bases, and 6 bases had no gene match. Germline assignment: CDR1 MNHEY and CDR2 SMNVEV (reference sequence). CDR3 nucleotides: TGTGCCAGCAGTACACGGACAGGGGACAACATTCAGTACTTC. Encoded protein: CASSTRTGDNIQYF.

This clone appeared many times. The V gene is TRBV19, the J gene TRBJ2-2; TRBD2 matches 13 bases. With V trimmed by 7 bases and J by 7 bases, 9 bases remained unmatched. This CDR3 has 16 residues. Germline CDR1 LNHDA, CDR2 SQIVND (reference sequence). CDR3 loop: CASTYGLAGVYGELFF. In nucleotides, the CDR3 is TGTGCCAGTACCTACGGACTAGCGGGAGTGTACGGGGAGCTGTTTTTT.

The chain links TRBV7-8 to TRBJ2-3; no definite D call. V was shortened by 0 bases and J by 6 bases, with 16 bases between the two germline ends. Per germline, CDR1 SGHVS and CDR2 FQNEAQ. CDR3 length: 16 residues. CDR3 sequence: CASSLAWSGKNDTQYF. CDR3 DNA sequence: TGTGCCAGCAGCTTAGCGTGGAGTGGGAAAAACGATACGCAGTATTTT.

This clone appeared many times. V usage is TRBV6-5 and J usage is TRBJ1-6, with D possibly TRBD1 on 5 matching bases. From germline, CDR1 is MNHEY and CDR2 SVGAGI. Trimming left V 0 bases short and J 5 bases short, with 8 bases between. The CDR3 is made up of 15 amino acids. The CDR3 bases are TGTGCCAGCAGTTACTCTTCAGGGAATAATTCACCCCTCCACTTT. Encoded protein: CASSYSSGNNSPLHF.

This clone was detected many times. V is TRBV6-1 and J is TRBJ2-1, with D uncertain. The CDR3 has 15 residues. From germline, CDR1 is MNHNS and CDR2 SASEGT. Trimming removed 5 bases at V and 6 bases at J, with 17 bases between. CDR3 in DNA: TGTGCCAGCAGTCCCATTGGTGCGGCCGGCAATGAGCAGTTCTTC. Its protein product is CASSPIGAAGNEQFF.

This clone was recorded at least ten times. The chain has TRBV19 and TRBJ2-7; 11 bases are shared with TRBD2. CDR1 and CDR2 from the germline V gene are LNHDA and SQIVND (reference sequence). V dropped 6 bases and J dropped 2; count of bases not matched to a gene: 9. This CDR3 region has 16 residues. The CDR3 sequence: CASRDTTSGSPYEQYF. In nucleotides, the CDR3 is TGTGCCAGTAGAGACACTACTAGCGGGAGTCCCTACGAGCAGTACTTC. Using reference TRBV19 and TRBJ2-7 for the parts outside the CDR3, the full variable domain is DGGITQSPKYLFRKEGQNVTLSCEQNLNHDAMYWYRQDPGQGLRLIYYSQIVNDFQKGDIAEGYSVSREKKESFPLTVTSAQKNPTAFYLCASRDTTSGSPYEQYFGPGTRLTVT.

This clone was recorded a few times. This may stem from a read error, because a much larger clone lies one nucleotide away. V and J are TRBV6-2 or TRBV6-3 and TRBJ1-1; maybe TRBD1 (6 bases). Germline V gene data show CDR1 as MNHEY and CDR2 as SVGEGT. The CDR3 covers 14 residues. CDR3 residues: CAGSSQGFHAEAFF. The CDR3 region has the DNA TGTGCCGGCAGTTCCCAGGGGTTTCACGCTGAAGCTTTCTTT.

This clone was seen at least ten times. V usage is TRBV19 and J usage is TRBJ1-2; tentative D call: TRBD1 (5 bases). The length of the CDR3 is 14 residues. V dropped 8 bases and J dropped 5 bases, with 18 bases sitting between them. Germline-derived CDR1 and CDR2 are LNHDA and SQIVND (reference sequence). CDR3 amino acids: CASPRAKQVYGYTF. CDR3 DNA sequence: TGTGCCAGTCCCCGGGCGAAACAGGTTTATGGCTACACCTTC.

In its sample, this clone was seen many times. V usage is TRBV4-1 and J usage is TRBJ2-5; D assignment may be TRBD1 or TRBD2 (5 bases each). V was cut by 1 base and J by 3 bases, with 15 bases left in between. Germline V gene data show CDR1 as MGHRA and CDR2 as YSYEKL. CDR3 length: 16 residues. CDR3 loop: CASSQAGRQGEETQYF. CDR3 nucleotides: TGCGCCAGCAGCCAAGCTGGGCGGCAGGGAGAAGAGACCCAGTACTTC.

This clone was observed at least ten times. The V gene is TRBV19, the J gene TRBJ1-5, with 7 bases that match TRBD1. The CDR3 spans 16 residues. J was trimmed by 3 bases and V by 6 bases; bases with no gene match: 11. From germline, CDR1 is LNHDA and CDR2 SQIVND (reference sequence). The CDR3 protein is CASRKDRSLFNQPQHF. DNA of the CDR3: TGTGCCAGTAGAAAGGACAGGAGCCTATTCAATCAGCCCCAGCATTTT.

There are many counts of this clone. The chain combines TRBV6-2 or TRBV6-3 with TRBJ2-1, with TRBD2 identical over 7 bases. This CDR3 region has 15 residues. The V gene's germline CDR1 is MNHEY and CDR2 SVGEGT. With 4 bases clipped from V and 10 bases from J, the junction kept 13 bases outside the gene matches. This CDR3 reads CASSSPHSGRAEQFF. CDR3 in DNA: TGTGCCAGCAGTTCCCCTCACAGTGGGAGGGCGGAGCAGTTCTTC.

There are a few counts of this clone. An end of the junction differs from the germline gene, which may be a read error. The same CDR3 can be traced to other DNA sequences in this sample. For the CDR3, the DNA is TGTGCCAGTAGTTTATGGGGACACGCGAATACTGAAGCTTTCTTT. As protein: CASSLWGHANTEAFF. The rearrangement uses TRBV27 and TRBJ1-1; tentative D call: TRBD1 (6 bases). The CDR3 extends over 15 amino acids. Germline V gene data show CDR1 as MNHEY and CDR2 as SMNVEV (reference sequence).

Many counts were recorded for this clone. This chain uses TRBV11-1 with TRBJ2-7; 11 bases match TRBD2. V dropped 4 bases and J dropped 6; count of bases not matched to a gene: 14. The CDR3 is 17 residues long. Looked up from germline, CDR1 is SGHAT and CDR2 is FQDESV (reference sequence). The DNA of the CDR3 is TGTGCCAGCAGCTCCGAGATGACTAGCGGGAAAGAAGGCGAGCAGTACTTC. This encodes CASSSEMTSGKEGEQYF.

This clone came up many times. V is TRBV20-1 and J is TRBJ2-5; no clear D gene. Trimming took off 0 bases at V and 5 bases at J, with 13 bases between the two ends. From germline, CDR1 is DFQATT and CDR2 SNEGSKA (reference sequence). This CDR3 contains 14 residues. This CDR3 reads CSARDVSLRETQYF. As DNA, the CDR3 is TGCAGTGCTAGAGATGTGTCACTCAGGGAGACCCAGTACTTC.